The T cell receptor beta chain under discussion was sequenced for a study of post-analysis software for immune sequencing data. Study observations and caveats: When patients were compared with controls, about 5 TRBV segments were more frequent, TRBV5-6, TRBV5-1 and TRBV20-1 among them. Compared against controls, patients with multiple sclerosis displayed significantly lower normalized Chao1 diversity.

Per germline, CDR1 SQVTM and CDR2 ANQGSEA. V was clipped by 2 bases and J by 5 bases, with 15 bases between them. CDR3 length: 14 residues. Of note for this clonotype: Its antigen is not identified.

Built from TCR beta cDNA, the libraries had unique molecular identifiers in them. TCRdb itself ran the PCR reads through MiXCR, one entry per CDR3 protein. The sample yields roughly 600,000 distinct CDR3 sequences, around 47% seen once. This chain links TRBV29-1 with TRBJ1-1, with D tentatively TRBD1 (5 bases). The source of this sequence is a girl between 10 and 17 years old with multiple sclerosis. Sample: blood. CDR3 loop: CSVEWLRAGTEAFF. DNA for the CDR3: TGCAGCGTTGAATGGCTCAGGGCGGGGACTGAAGCTTTCTTT.